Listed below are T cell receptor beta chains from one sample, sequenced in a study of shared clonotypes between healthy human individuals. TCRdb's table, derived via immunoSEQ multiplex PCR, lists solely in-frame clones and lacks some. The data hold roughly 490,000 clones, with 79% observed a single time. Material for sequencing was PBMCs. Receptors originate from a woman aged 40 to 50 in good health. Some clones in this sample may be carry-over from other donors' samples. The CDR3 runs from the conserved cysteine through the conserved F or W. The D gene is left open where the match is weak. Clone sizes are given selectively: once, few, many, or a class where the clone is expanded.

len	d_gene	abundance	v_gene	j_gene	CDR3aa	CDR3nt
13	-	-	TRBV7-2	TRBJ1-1	CASSLVDSTEAFF	TGTGCCAGCAGCTTAGTGGACAGCACTGAAGCTTTCTTT
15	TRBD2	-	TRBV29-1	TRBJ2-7	CSVDKRTSTSYEQYF	TGCAGCGTTGACAAGAGGACTAGCACCTCCTACGAGCAGTACTTC
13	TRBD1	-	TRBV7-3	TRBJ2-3	CASSLQGADTQYF	TGTGCCAGCAGCTTACAGGGGGCGGATACGCAGTATTTT
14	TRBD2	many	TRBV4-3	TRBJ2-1	CASSQAGGFNEQFF	TGCGCCAGCAGCCAGGCGGGAGGCTTCAATGAGCAGTTCTTC
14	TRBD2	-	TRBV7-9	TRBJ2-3	CASRAGVGTDTQYF	TGTGCCAGCCGAGCGGGAGTGGGCACAGATACGCAGTATTTT
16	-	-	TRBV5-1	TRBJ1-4	CASSRGDTYTREKLFF	TGCGCCAGCAGCCGCGGAGACACTTACACTAGGGAAAAACTGTTTTTT
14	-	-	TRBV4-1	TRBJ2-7	CASSRTSLRDEQYF	TGCGCCAGCAGCCGTACTAGTCTGAGAGACGAGCAGTACTTC
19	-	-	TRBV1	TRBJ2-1	CTSSQLRTWGQTFYNEQFF	TGCACCAGCAGCCAGTTGAGGACTTGGGGACAGACTTTCTACAATGAGCAGTTCTTC
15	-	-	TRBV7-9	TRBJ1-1	CASSIRTVTNTEAFF	TGTGCCAGCAGCATAAGGACAGTCACTAACACTGAAGCTTTCTTT
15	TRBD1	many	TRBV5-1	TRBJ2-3	CASSAPGGSTDTQYF	TGCGCCAGCAGCGCGCCAGGGGGAAGCACAGATACGCAGTATTTT
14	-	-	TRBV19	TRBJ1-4	CASSIRDTYEKLFF	TGTGCCAGTAGTATACGGGACACCTATGAAAAACTGTTTTTT
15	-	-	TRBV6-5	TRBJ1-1	CASSYSLGGNTEAFF	TGTGCCAGCAGTTACTCATTGGGAGGGAACACTGAAGCTTTCTTT
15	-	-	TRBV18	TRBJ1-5	CASSPPLGSNQPQHF	TGTGCCAGCTCACCCCCGTTGGGGAGCAATCAGCCCCAGCATTTT
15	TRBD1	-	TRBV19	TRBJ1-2	CASTPQTGGYYGYTF	TGTGCCAGTACTCCCCAGACAGGGGGCTACTATGGCTACACCTTC
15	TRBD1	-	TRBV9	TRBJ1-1	CASSEGQGLNTEAFF	TGTGCCAGCAGCGAGGGACAGGGGTTGAACACTGAAGCTTTCTTT
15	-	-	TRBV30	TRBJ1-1	CAWRPPGRLNTEAFF	TGTGCCTGGAGACCCCCGGGACGGCTGAACACTGAAGCTTTCTTT
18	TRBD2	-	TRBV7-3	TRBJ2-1	CASSLNSGTSGLKNEQFF	TGTGCCAGCAGCTTAAACTCCGGGACTAGCGGGCTGAAGAATGAGCAGTTCTTC
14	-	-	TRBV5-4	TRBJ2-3	CASSRDFGTDTQYF	TGTGCCAGCAGCAGGGATTTCGGGACAGATACGCAGTATTTT
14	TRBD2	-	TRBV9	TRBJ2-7	CASSVSGRSYEQYF	TGTGCCAGCAGCGTTAGCGGGAGATCCTACGAGCAGTACTTC
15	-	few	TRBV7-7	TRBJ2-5	CASSLNRGREETQYF	TGTGCCAGCAGCTTAAATAGGGGACGAGAAGAGACCCAGTACTTC
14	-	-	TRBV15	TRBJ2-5	CATSREGERTLLDF	TGTGCCACCAGCAGGGAGGGGGAACGAACCCTTTTGGACTTC
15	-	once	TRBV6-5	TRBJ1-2	CASSYSVLGGYGYTF	TGTGCCAGCAGTTACTCGGTCTTAGGCGGCTATGGCTACACCTTC
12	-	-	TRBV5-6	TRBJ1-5	CASLYRSQPQHF	TGTGCCAGCTTGTATCGGAGTCAGCCCCAGCATTTT